These 31 T cell receptor beta chains came from one sample sequenced in a study of OX40 agonist ivuxolimab in advanced cancers. Produced via immunoSEQ multiplex PCR; TCRdb's table is partial and in-frame only. The data show tens of thousands of clones, 75% to 85% seen once. Sample: CD4+ or CD8+ T cells sorted from blood, taken in a trial of the OX40 agonist ivuxolimab. These receptors came from an adult with an advanced solid tumor such as melanoma, head and neck, liver or kidney cancer.

This clone has only a few counts. The chain joins TRBV30 to TRBJ2-3, with no clear D. V was shortened by 0 bases and J by 4 bases, with 17 bases between the two germline ends. In germline, CDR1 is GTSNPN, CDR2 SVGIG (reference sequence). The CDR3 has 16 residues. CDR3 sequence reads: CAWSVVRQIAPDTQYF. CDR3 DNA sequence: TGTGCCTGGAGTGTAGTTCGGCAAATTGCCCCAGATACGCAGTATTTT.

There are a few counts of this clone. The J gene is TRBJ1-1, the V gene TRBV30; D uncertain. V dropped 5 bases and J dropped 4 bases, with 8 bases sitting between them. CDR1 and CDR2 from the germline V gene are GTSNPN and SVGIG (reference sequence). CDR3 length: 11 amino acids. The CDR3 loop is CAWERLTEAFF. CDR3 in DNA: TGTGCCTGGGAGCGGCTCACTGAAGCTTTCTTT.

This rearrangement joins TRBV7-6 to TRBJ1-1; D might be TRBD1 (6 bases). V was trimmed by 5 bases and J by 6 bases, leaving 13 bases between them. There are 13 residues in the CDR3. Germline-derived CDR1 and CDR2 are SGHVS and FNYEAQ. The CDR3 reads CASSRRTASEAFF. The CDR3 region has the DNA TGTGCCAGCAGCCGACGGACAGCCTCTGAAGCTTTCTTT. The full variable domain, in which reference TRBV7-6 and TRBJ1-1 provide the parts outside the CDR3, is GAGVSQSPRYKVTKRGQDVALRCDPISGHVSLYWYRQALGQGPEFLTYFNYEAQQDKSGLPNDRFSAERPEGSISTLTIQRTEQRDSAMYRCASSRRTASEAFFGQGTRLTVV.

This clone was recorded at least ten times. J is TRBJ1-5 and V is TRBV10-3; the match to TRBD1 covers 8 bases. J was trimmed by 3 bases and V by 6 bases; bases with no gene match: 7. Germline V lookup: CDR1 ENHRY, CDR2 SYGVKD. CDR3 length: 15 residues. CDR3 nucleotides: TGTGCCATCAGCCAGGGACAGGAACACAATCAGCCCCAGCATTTT. Protein sequence: CAISQGQEHNQPQHF.

The chain couples TRBV19 to TRBJ2-5; 12 bases line up with TRBD2. Trimming removed 4 bases from V and 3 bases from J; junction bases left unmatched: 6. CDR1 and CDR2 from the germline V gene are LNHDA and SQIVND (reference sequence). CDR3 length equals 16 residues. The CDR3 DNA reads TGTGCCAGTAGTACCTCCTGGACTAGCGGGAAAGAGACCCAGTACTTC. This gives the protein CASSTSWTSGKETQYF.

For this clone: The CDR3 carries no conserved terminal phenylalanine or tryptophan, so it likely arises from a read error. This chain links TRBV7-2 with TRBJ1-2; the D is unclear. Germline CDR1 and CDR2: SGHTA and FQGNSA. The CDR3 is 14 amino acids. Trimming removed 0 bases at V and 8 bases at J, with 13 bases between. The DNA of the CDR3 is TGTGCCAGCAGCTTAGCTTCAGCCTCTTACGGCTACACCCTC. Amino acids: CASSLASASYGYTL.

V gene TRBV6-4 combines with J gene TRBJ1-2; D unclear. The CDR3 contains 12 residues. Germline V gene lookup returns CDR1 MRHNA and CDR2 SNTAGT. Trimming took 7 bases from V and 0 from J, leaving 6 bases between them. The DNA of the CDR3 is TGTGCCAGCACCCGAGCTAACTATGGCTACACCTTC. Its translation is CASTRANYGYTF.

The genes are TRBV6-6 and TRBJ2-1, with D perhaps TRBD2 (5 bases). This CDR3 has 14 amino acids. The V end lost 0 bases, the J end lost 6 bases, and 9 bases lay between the germline ends. Germline V gene lookup returns CDR1 MNHNY and CDR2 SVGAGI (reference sequence). The DNA for the CDR3 is TGTGCCAGCAGTTACTCGACTACTTCCAATGAGCAGTTCTTC. The encoded protein is CASSYSTTSNEQFF.

V gene TRBV27 combines with J gene TRBJ1-2; the match to TRBD1 covers 9 bases. The CDR3 has 14 residues. J gave up 5 bases and V 0 bases, and 1 base lay outside the gene matches. Looked up from germline, CDR1 is MNHEY and CDR2 is SMNVEV (reference sequence). This chain's CDR3 is CASSLSGQGYGYTF. For the CDR3, the DNA is TGTGCCAGCAGTTTATCGGGACAGGGATATGGCTACACCTTC.

The chain combines TRBV7-7 with TRBJ2-5; D assignment may be TRBD1 or TRBD2 (5 bases each). V was trimmed by 5 bases and J by 2 bases, leaving 9 bases between them. Per the germline V gene, CDR1 is SSHAT and CDR2 is FNYEAQ (reference sequence). The CDR3 runs to 13 residues. In nucleotides, the CDR3 is TGTGCCAGCAGCCTGGGACGTCAAGAGACCCAGTACTTC. It encodes CASSLGRQETQYF.

This rearrangement joins TRBV18 to TRBJ1-4, with D unclear. The CDR3 sequence is 13 residues long. Per the germline V gene, CDR1 is KGHSH and CDR2 is LQKENI. Trimming took off 5 bases at V and 0 bases at J, with 4 bases between the two ends. The CDR3, as DNA: TGTGCCAGCTCAAGAGCAACTAATGAAAAACTGTTTTTT. This gives the protein CASSRATNEKLFF.

CDR3 nucleotides: TGTGCCAGCACACTAGCGAGCTACAATGAGCAGTTCTTC. It is translated as CASTLASYNEQFF. The chain carries TRBV6-1 and TRBJ2-1; 7 nucleotides match TRBD2. V gave up 7 bases and J gave up 3 bases; unmatched junction bases: 3. Germline V gene sequence: CDR1 MNHNS, CDR2 SASEGT. There are 13 residues in the CDR3.

The chain recombines TRBV21-1 with TRBJ2-2; the table's D call TRBD1 went unverified against the DNA. TRBV21-1 is reported as a pseudogene. The CDR3 is made up of 17 amino acids. CDR3 DNA: TGTGCCAGCAGCAAAGAGGCTTACAGGGATTTAGCCGGGGAGCTGTTTTTT. Protein: CASSKEAYRDLAGELFF.

This chain connects TRBV5-6 to TRBJ1-2, with 8 bases matching TRBD1. Germline lookup yields CDR1 SGHDT and CDR2 YYEEEE. The CDR3 is 11 amino acids. Trimming at V came to 4 bases and at J to 14 bases, leaving 7 bases not matched to a gene. This CDR3 is CASSPGGTFTF. CDR3 nucleotide sequence: TGTGCCAGCAGCCCAGGGGGCACTTTTACCTTC.

The rearrangement uses TRBV18 and TRBJ2-6; the D is unclear. Between the trimmed V and J ends, which lost 3 bases and 4 bases, there was a span of 13 bases. The CDR3 runs 16 residues. The V gene's germline CDR1 is KGHSH and CDR2 LQKENI. The CDR3 coding sequence is TGTGCCAGCTCACCGGAGATTCGTCCCGGGGCCAACGTCCTGACTTTC. Translated, it gives CASSPEIRPGANVLTF.

This clone has more than one count but fewer than ten. The chain has TRBV4-2 and TRBJ1-4, with D maybe TRBD1 (5 bases). With 1 base removed from V and 8 bases from J, the gap between germline ends came to 11 bases. The CDR3 runs 14 residues. The germline gives CDR1 LGHNA, CDR2 YNFKEQ. The CDR3 bases are TGTGCCAGCAGCCAAGGGGGGGGTGAAGAAAAACTGTTTTTT. Protein: CASSQGGGEEKLFF.

The rearrangement links TRBV6-6 to TRBJ1-1; D remains ambiguous. CDR1 is MNHNY, CDR2 SVGAGI, per germline (reference sequence). Trimming took off 0 bases at V and 10 bases at J, with 12 bases between the two ends. This CDR3 has 13 amino acids. CDR3 protein: CASSYSNPLGAFF. In DNA form, the CDR3 reads TGTGCCAGCAGTTACTCGAACCCCCTGGGAGCTTTCTTT.

The genes are TRBV7-3 and TRBJ2-3; 9 bases fit TRBD1. The length of the CDR3 is 16 residues. The trim removed 5 bases at V and 2 bases at J, leaving 8 bases unmatched. CDR1 and CDR2 from the germline V gene are SGHTA and FQGTGA. In DNA, the CDR3 is TGTGCCAGCAGCCCCGCCGGGACAGGGTTCACAGATACGCAGTATTTT. Amino acid sequence: CASSPAGTGFTDTQYF.

The V and J genes are TRBV7-8 and TRBJ2-1, with a weak D call TRBD1 (6 bases). CDR1 is SGHVS and CDR2 is FQNEAQ in the germline V gene. CDR3 length: 15 residues. The V and J ends lost 1 base and 4 bases respectively, with 11 bases between them. CDR3 sequence: CASSLEGGSYNEQFF. CDR3 coding DNA: TGTGCCAGCAGCTTAGAAGGGGGATCATACAATGAGCAGTTCTTC.

The rearrangement links TRBV12-5 to TRBJ2-1, with 11 positions matching TRBD1. The CDR3 sequence is 15 residues long. Unmatched junction bases numbered 9, after V lost 5 bases and J lost 9 bases. CDR1 is LGHNT, CDR2 FRNRAP, per germline. The CDR3 bases are TGTGCTAGTGGTCTCGGACAGGGGGCAGGTAGTGAGCAGTTCTTC. It specifies CASGLGQGAGSEQFF.

The chain carries TRBV5-3 and TRBJ1-1; 7 bases are a match to TRBD1. TRBV5-3 is an ORF, and what it does is uncertain. The length of the CDR3 is 14 residues. Germline trimming cut 8 bases from V and 5 bases from J; bases unmatched to any gene: 12. CDR3 bases: TGTGCCAGCAGCCGTACAGGGGCGCGGACTGAAGCTTTCTTT. Its translation is CASSRTGARTEAFF.

The chain uses TRBV4-2 and TRBJ2-1; 13 bases are a match to TRBD2. CDR3 length: 16 amino acids. Trimming removed 3 bases from V and 8 bases from J; junction bases left unmatched: 7. Germline assignment: CDR1 LGHNA and CDR2 YNFKEQ. The CDR3 is CASSQGLAGRVDEQFF. The CDR3 DNA reads as TGTGCCAGCAGCCAGGGACTAGCGGGAAGGGTCGATGAGCAGTTCTTC.

The J gene is TRBJ1-3, the V gene TRBV19; D is unresolved. The germline V gene has CDR1 LNHDA and CDR2 SQIVND (reference sequence). V gave up 5 bases and J gave up 0 bases, with 14 bases separating them. The CDR3 loop spans 16 amino acids. The CDR3 DNA reads as TGTGCCAGTAGTCAAGATCCTTGGGACTCTGGAAACACCATATATTTT. Translation: CASSQDPWDSGNTIYF.

The CDR3 protein is CASSQETAVLNYGYTF. The CDR3 DNA reads as TGCGCCAGCAGCCAAGAAACGGCTGTCCTTAACTATGGCTACACCTTC. The chain employs TRBV4-3 and TRBJ1-2; D remains unclear. CDR3 length equals 16 residues. Germline V gene data show CDR1 as LGHNA and CDR2 as YSLEER. The germline V and J ends were trimmed by 0 bases and 1 base, with 12 bases remaining between them.

CDR3 sequence (DNA): TGTGCCAGCAGCACCAGCGGGAGCAACTACAATGAGCAGTTCTTC. This gives the protein CASSTSGSNYNEQFF. The gene calls are TRBV5-4 and TRBJ2-1, with 8 bases matching TRBD2. Germline loops: CDR1 SGHNT, CDR2 YYREEE (reference sequence). The CDR3 length is 15 residues. The trim removed 4 bases at V and 3 bases at J, leaving 6 bases unmatched.

The V gene is TRBV5-6, the J gene TRBJ2-6; tentative D call: TRBD2 (7 bases). The CDR3 totals 18 residues. Trimming removed 2 bases at V and 2 bases at J, with 17 bases between. Germline CDR1 and CDR2: SGHDT and YYEEEE. CDR3 loop: CASSFLGGALAGANVLTF. As DNA, the CDR3 is TGTGCCAGCAGCTTCCTGGGGGGGGCTCTGGCTGGGGCCAACGTCCTGACTTTC.

The CDR3 sequence: CASTSDSGSGNTIYF. DNA of the CDR3: TGTGCCAGCACTTCGGACAGCGGCTCTGGAAACACCATATATTTT. This rearrangement joins TRBV2 to TRBJ1-3, with a weak D call TRBD1 (6 bases). CDR1 and CDR2 from the germline V gene are SNHLY and FYNNEI. V lost 7 bases to trimming and J lost 0 bases, with 13 bases between them. The CDR3 spans 15 residues.

The V gene is TRBV16, the J gene TRBJ2-1; tentatively, D is TRBD2 (6 bases). Trimming removed 3 bases from V and 6 bases from J, with 24 bases in between. Germline V CDR1 and CDR2: KGHSY, FQNENV. CDR3 size: 18 residues. This chain's CDR3 is CASSHSERRGRRSNEQFF. CDR3 in DNA: TGTGCCAGCAGCCATTCGGAACGGCGGGGCAGACGTTCCAATGAGCAGTTCTTC.

The chain has TRBV5-1 and TRBJ2-1, with 8 bases fitting TRBD2. The CDR3 extends over 16 amino acids. The germline gives CDR1 SGHRS, CDR2 YFSETQ. The V segment lost 4 bases and the J segment 2 bases; nucleotides outside the gene matches: 8. CDR3 sequence: CASSPGSGITYNEQFF. Written as DNA, the CDR3 is TGCGCCAGCAGCCCGGGTAGCGGGATAACCTACAATGAGCAGTTCTTC.

This sequence joins TRBV7-2 and TRBJ2-1, with TRBD2 matching 8 bases. CDR3 length: 14 amino acids. After removal of 4 bases from V and 15 bases from J, the junction contained 14 bases not matched to a gene. The germline V gene encodes CDR1 SGHTA and CDR2 FQGNSA. The CDR3 nucleotides are TGTGCCAGCAGCTCCCTCGCCACTAGCGGAGTACGGTTCTTC. As protein: CASSSLATSGVRFF.

The chain joins TRBV5-1 to TRBJ2-1; D is undetermined. The germline V gene has CDR1 SGHRS and CDR2 YFSETQ. V was trimmed by 0 bases and J by 1 base, leaving 8 bases between them. The CDR3 covers 15 residues. The CDR3 loop reads CASSLAVPSYNEQFF. CDR3 nucleotide sequence: TGCGCCAGCAGCTTGGCAGTGCCGTCCTACAATGAGCAGTTCTTC.